This is a list of T cell receptor beta chains from one sample in a study of monozygotic twins with inflammatory bowel disease. TCRdb reprocessed the 5' RACE reads and reports one entry per CDR3 protein, with no DNA. This sample's table has about 110,000 distinct CDR3 sequences. Sequencing was carried out using blood. Every receptor here comes from a human donor with ulcerative colitis or Crohn's disease, or a healthy co-twin of an affected twin (not recorded which). CDR3s include the opening cysteine and the closing phenylalanine or tryptophan.

J gene: TRBJ2-2; V gene: TRBV5-1; CDR3 protein: CASKLNTGELFF
J gene: TRBJ2-3; V gene: TRBV5-5; CDR3 protein: CASSLDWGSGTDTQYF
J gene: TRBJ2-3; V gene: TRBV20-1; CDR3 protein: CSIRDQSTDTQYF
J gene: TRBJ1-5; V gene: TRBV20-1; CDR3 protein: CSALGGGGNNQPQHF
J gene: TRBJ2-6; V gene: TRBV28; CDR3 protein: CASRAGGSLTGANVLTF
J gene: TRBJ2-7; V gene: TRBV5-5; CDR3 protein: CASTGPTGSGGEQYF
J gene: TRBJ2-3; V gene: TRBV5-1; CDR3 protein: CASSVGVSTDTQYF
J gene: TRBJ2-7; V gene: TRBV20-1; CDR3 protein: CSAPIAGISYEQYF
J gene: TRBJ2-1; V gene: TRBV20-1; CDR3 protein: CSASQSAYNEQFF
J gene: TRBJ1-4; V gene: TRBV9; CDR3 protein: CASSPSRDRPTNEKLFF
J gene: TRBJ1-1; V gene: TRBV4-1; CDR3 protein: CASSQDGGRNTEAFF
J gene: TRBJ1-1; V gene: TRBV20-1; CDR3 protein: CSAAPWGGKTEAFF
J gene: TRBJ2-3; V gene: TRBV7-9; CDR3 protein: CASSPREGPGVIDTQYF
J gene: TRBJ2-1; V gene: TRBV4-2; CDR3 protein: CASSPVGRAGEQFF
J gene: TRBJ1-2; V gene: TRBV9; CDR3 protein: CASTPGGDHRGSTF
J gene: TRBJ2-5; V gene: TRBV5-4; CDR3 protein: CASSSLGWVDGHETQYF
J gene: TRBJ2-1; V gene: TRBV5-1; CDR3 protein: CASSPGLASNEQFF
J gene: TRBJ1-4; V gene: TRBV5-1; CDR3 protein: CASSLGPAREKLFF
J gene: TRBJ2-3; V gene: TRBV20-1; CDR3 protein: CSALGREATDTQYF
J gene: TRBJ2-7; V gene: TRBV4-1; CDR3 protein: CASSQDRIPGGVNSYEQYF
J gene: TRBJ2-7; V gene: TRBV2; CDR3 protein: CASSEIAGLYEQYF
J gene: TRBJ2-1; V gene: TRBV27; CDR3 protein: CASSFVTGSEQFF
J gene: TRBJ2-1; V gene: TRBV11-2; CDR3 protein: CASTRWGAGGLHEQFF
J gene: TRBJ2-1; V gene: TRBV20-1; CDR3 protein: CSATAPGTARSSYNEQFF
J gene: TRBJ2-7; V gene: TRBV27; CDR3 protein: CASSSSGHSSYEQYF
J gene: TRBJ2-1; V gene: TRBV20-1; CDR3 protein: CSARDIRAGGSYNEQFF